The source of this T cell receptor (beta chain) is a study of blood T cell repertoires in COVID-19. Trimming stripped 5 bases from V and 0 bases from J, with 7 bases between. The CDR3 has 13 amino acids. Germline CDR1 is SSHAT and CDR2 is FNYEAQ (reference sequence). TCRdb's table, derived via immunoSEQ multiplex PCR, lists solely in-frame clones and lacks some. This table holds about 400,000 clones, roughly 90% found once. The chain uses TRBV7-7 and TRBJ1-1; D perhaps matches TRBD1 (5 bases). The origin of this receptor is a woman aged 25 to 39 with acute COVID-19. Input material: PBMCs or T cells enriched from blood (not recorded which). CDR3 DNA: TGTGCCAGCAGCCTACAGGTGAACACTGAAGCTTTCTTT. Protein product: CASSLQVNTEAFF.